This TCR beta chain was identified in a study of regulatory and conventional T cells in RAG deficiency. General study findings and limits: Compared with controls, unique Treg TCR beta sequences dropped approximately 100-fold in Omenn syndrome and CID/AS. Shannon entropy fell and Simpson indices rose in RAG-deficient patients.

CDR1 is GTSNPN, CDR2 SVGIG, per germline (reference sequence). Between the trimmed V and J ends, which lost 0 bases and 6 bases, there was a span of 23 bases. CDR3 size: 17 residues. In the case of this clone: The antigen remains unidentified.

Some clones are missing from TCRdb's copy, which holds only in-frame ones; the method was immunoSEQ multiplex PCR. The sample lists thousands of clones; more than 75% were seen once. The same data also contributed to another study, on regulatory T cells. That report adds: Amplification used 52 TRBV primers and 13 TRBJ primers. Skewed V and J usage and few unique V-J pairs marked patient repertoires, most in Tregs.

The clonotype was recovered from a human donor in good health. The sequencing input was CD8+ T cells sorted from blood. The genes are TRBV30 and TRBJ1-2; no firm D call. CDR3 DNA sequence: TGTGCCTGGAGTGTACGGGGAGGACGGAACCCGAAAGATGGCTACACCTTC. Its protein product is CAWSVRGGRNPKDGYTF.